Listed here are 30 T cell receptor beta chains from one sample, sequenced in a study of shared clonotypes between healthy human individuals. Method: immunoSEQ multiplex PCR; TCRdb's copy keeps in-frame clones and lacks some. Of roughly 810,000 clones listed, about 96% are singletons. CD8 cells regarded as naive lacked CD45RO, were positively chosen for CCR7, and omitted terminally differentiated effector memory CD45RA+ cells. The sample consisted of naive CD8+ T cells sorted from blood. These receptors originate from a man younger than 45 in good health.

The rearrangement links TRBV6-6 to TRBJ2-5; 12 positions agree with TRBD2. The CDR3 is 16 residues long. Germline V gives CDR1 MNHNY, CDR2 SVGAGI (reference sequence). Trimming cost V 0 bases and J 3 bases; bases outside gene matches: 2. The CDR3 sequence is CASSYSLAGGKETQYF. For the CDR3, the DNA is TGTGCCAGCAGTTACTCCCTAGCGGGAGGGAAAGAGACCCAGTACTTC.

The V gene is TRBV10-3, the J gene TRBJ2-7; 8 bases match TRBD1. V lost 2 bases to trimming and J lost 4 bases; unmatched junction nucleotides: 1. Germline values: CDR1 ENHRY, CDR2 SYGVKD. This CDR3 is 13 amino acids long. CDR3 region: CAISEDRGYEQYF. The CDR3 DNA reads as TGTGCCATCAGTGAGGACAGGGGTTACGAGCAGTACTTC.

The chain links TRBV5-1 to TRBJ1-2; maybe TRBD1 (6 bases). CDR3 size: 17 residues. Per the germline V gene, CDR1 is SGHRS and CDR2 is YFSETQ. Trimming took off 1 base at V and 6 bases at J, with 22 bases between the two ends. The CDR3 bases are TGCGCCAGCAGCTTGTCGGACAGTTCACACGAGTCCAATGGCTACACCTTC. Translated: CASSLSDSSHESNGYTF.

This chain connects TRBV15 to TRBJ2-1; 10 bases map to TRBD2. V lost 0 bases, J lost 8 bases, and 4 bases stayed unmatched. The CDR3 has 15 amino acids. Germline V lookup: CDR1 LNHNV, CDR2 YYDKDF (reference sequence). The CDR3 sequence is CATSREAGGRDEQFF. Here the CDR3 DNA reads TGTGCCACCAGCAGAGAAGCGGGAGGGCGGGATGAGCAGTTCTTC.

The chain links TRBV5-4 to TRBJ2-7, with D possibly matching TRBD2 (5 bases). V was trimmed by 3 bases and J by 6 bases, leaving 16 bases between them. Germline lookup yields CDR1 SGHNT and CDR2 YYREEE (reference sequence). The CDR3 has 14 amino acids. DNA for the CDR3: TGTGCCAGCAGCTATGTTTCATCCGCGGGCGAGCAGTACTTC. Encoded protein: CASSYVSSAGEQYF.

V gene TRBV29-1 combines with J gene TRBJ2-1, with TRBD2 matching over 13 bases. The junction had 3 bases not matched to a gene; V was cut back by 7 bases and J by 6 bases. CDR3 size: 13 residues. CDR1 and CDR2 (germline): SQVTM, ANQGSEA. CDR3 protein: CSGWTSGGNEQFF. CDR3 DNA: TGCAGCGGATGGACTAGCGGGGGCAATGAGCAGTTCTTC.

The chain combines TRBV5-6 with TRBJ2-3; D is perhaps TRBD2 (10 bases). The V end was cut by 5 bases, the J end by 6 bases, with 25 bases between. Germline CDR1 reads SGHDT; CDR2 reads YYEEEE. The CDR3 length is 17 residues. For the CDR3, the DNA is TGTGCCAGCAGGCGGACAGGGGTTCTAGCGGGAGCCGATACGCAGTATTTT. Its protein is CASRRTGVLAGADTQYF.

This chain links TRBV27 with TRBJ2-5; D not resolved. Trimming removed 4 bases from V and 0 bases from J, with 12 bases in between. Germline V lookup: CDR1 MNHEY, CDR2 SMNVEV (reference sequence). There are 15 residues in the CDR3. CDR3 region: CASSSRARYQETQYF. CDR3 DNA: TGTGCCAGCAGTTCCCGGGCGAGGTACCAAGAGACCCAGTACTTC.

The chain couples TRBV14 to TRBJ2-1, with 9 bases fitting TRBD2. CDR3 size: 18 residues. Trimming at V came to 1 base and at J to 4 bases, leaving 11 bases not matched to a gene. Looked up from germline, CDR1 is SGHDN and CDR2 is FVKESK. The CDR3 protein is CASSQVFISGSIYNEQFF. CDR3 nucleotides: TGTGCCAGCAGCCAAGTATTCATTAGCGGGAGTATTTACAATGAGCAGTTCTTC.

To note about this clone: Other DNA sequences within the sample encode an identical CDR3. This chain uses TRBV2 with TRBJ1-1; D is uncertain. The CDR3 loop spans 10 amino acids. Germline-derived CDR1 and CDR2 are SNHLY and FYNNEI. Trimming left V 8 bases short and J 5 bases short, with 6 bases between. In DNA form, the CDR3 reads TGTGCCAGCGGAGGTACTGAAGCTTTCTTT. It yields the protein CASGGTEAFF.

The chain uses TRBV2 and TRBJ2-7; 14 bases map to TRBD2. The V and J ends lost 3 bases and 4 bases, in that order; junction bases with no gene match: 8. Germline lookup yields CDR1 SNHLY and CDR2 FYNNEI. The CDR3 is made up of 17 amino acids. The DNA for the CDR3 is TGTGCCAGCAGTGACAGGGGGACTAGCGGGAGCGTTTACGAGCAGTACTTC. Protein sequence: CASSDRGTSGSVYEQYF.

The DNA of the CDR3 is TGTGCCAGCAGCCTTAGCGGGAGCTTAGTTGAGCAGTTCTTC. Translating it yields CASSLSGSLVEQFF. The chain recombines TRBV14 with TRBJ2-1; 9 bases line up with TRBD2. Germline CDR1 and CDR2: SGHDN and FVKESK. The CDR3 loop spans 14 amino acids. The V gene end was trimmed by 4 bases and the J gene end by 9 bases; junction bases not matched to a gene: 7.

In its sample, this clone was seen once. This rearrangement joins TRBV2 to TRBJ2-3; 7 bases align to TRBD2. Germline V gene sequence: CDR1 SNHLY, CDR2 FYNNEI. This CDR3 has 14 amino acids. Trimming took 5 bases from V and 6 from J; bases not matched to a gene: 8. CDR3 DNA: TGTGCCAGCAGTAGGGCTAGCGGCAGGGATACGCAGTATTTT. It yields the protein CASSRASGRDTQYF.

The J gene is TRBJ2-6, the V gene TRBV2, with a weak D call TRBD1 (6 bases). Germline V CDR1 and CDR2: SNHLY, FYNNEI. This CDR3 is built from 17 residues. V lost 6 bases and J 0 bases, leaving 15 bases between the germline ends. This CDR3 reads CASRTRDISSGANVLTF. In DNA form, the CDR3 reads TGTGCCAGCAGGACCCGGGACATTTCCTCTGGGGCCAACGTCCTGACTTTC.

The chain uses TRBV5-4 and TRBJ2-7; D uncertain. The germline V gene encodes CDR1 SGHNT and CDR2 YYREEE (reference sequence). V was trimmed by 0 bases and J by 5 bases, leaving 6 bases between them. This CDR3 is 12 amino acids long. Written as DNA, the CDR3 is TGTGCCAGCAGCTTGGGCGAAGACGAGCAGTACTTC. Protein: CASSLGEDEQYF.

The chain has TRBV10-3 and TRBJ2-1; no definite D call. This CDR3 spans 13 amino acids. Between the trimmed V and J ends, which lost 5 bases and 0 bases, there was a span of 5 bases. The germline CDR1 and CDR2 sequences are ENHRY and SYGVKD. The CDR3: CAISMDSYNEQFF. CDR3 in DNA: TGTGCCATCAGTATGGACTCCTACAATGAGCAGTTCTTC.

The genes are TRBV2 and TRBJ2-1; D may match TRBD1 or TRBD2 (5 bases each). This CDR3 spans 15 amino acids. The germline gives CDR1 SNHLY, CDR2 FYNNEI. Deletions cut 6 bases from V and 7 bases from J, with 19 bases between. CDR3 region: CASSRDPQMGNEQFF. CDR3 bases: TGTGCCAGCAGCCGGGACCCTCAGATGGGGAATGAGCAGTTCTTC.

J is TRBJ1-1 and V is TRBV5-8; the D is unclear. V shed 2 bases and J shed 1 base, with 12 bases lying between them. The germline V gene has CDR1 SGHTS and CDR2 YDEGEE. The CDR3 consists of 15 residues. CDR3 coding DNA: TGTGCCAGCAGCTTCCCTCGAGAGAGGAACACTGAAGCTTTCTTT. Protein product: CASSFPRERNTEAFF.

The chain couples TRBV5-1 to TRBJ2-7; D unresolved. V lost 4 bases and J 0 bases, leaving 11 bases between the germline ends. From germline, CDR1 is SGHRS and CDR2 YFSETQ. This CDR3 is 14 amino acids long. This CDR3 is CASSPPSYSYEQYF. The CDR3 region has the DNA TGCGCCAGCAGCCCGCCGAGTTACTCCTACGAGCAGTACTTC. Based on the CDR3 plus reference TRBV5-1 and TRBJ2-7, the full variable domain is KAGVTQTPRYLIKTRGQQVTLSCSPISGHRSVSWYQQTPGQGLQFLFEYFSETQRNKGNFPGRFSGRQFSNSRSEMNVSTLELGDSALYLCASSPPSYSYEQYFGPGTRLTVT.

This chain links TRBV7-9 with TRBJ1-2, with D uncertain. With 4 bases removed from V and 8 bases from J, the gap between germline ends came to 11 bases. The CDR3 contains 12 residues. Germline values: CDR1 SEHNR, CDR2 FQNEAQ (reference sequence). CDR3 protein: CASSSRGEGYTF. CDR3 in DNA: TGTGCCAGCAGCTCCCGCGGAGAAGGCTACACCTTC.

This clone occurred once. J is TRBJ2-7 and V is TRBV27; possibly TRBD2 for D (5 bases). The germline V and J ends were trimmed by 5 bases and 7 bases, with 18 bases remaining between them. CDR3 length: 14 amino acids. From germline, CDR1 is MNHEY and CDR2 SMNVEV (reference sequence). CDR3 DNA sequence: TGTGCCAGCAGTCTGGACTCAGAGGTGGGGGAGCAGTACTTC. Its translation: CASSLDSEVGEQYF.

V usage is TRBV10-3 and J usage is TRBJ2-1; 10 nucleotides agree with TRBD2. V dropped 6 bases and J dropped 3; count of bases not matched to a gene: 5. CDR3 length: 15 amino acids. The germline CDR1 and CDR2 sequences are ENHRY and SYGVKD. Written as DNA, the CDR3 is TGTGCCATCAGCGCGACTAGCGGGTACTACAATGAGCAGTTCTTC. Translating it yields CAISATSGYYNEQFF.

About this clone: This specimen includes other DNA sequences encoding the same CDR3. The chain has TRBV5-1 and TRBJ1-1; D is unresolved. The CDR3 is 14 amino acids. V dropped 0 bases and J dropped 2 bases, with 8 bases sitting between them. Germline assignment: CDR1 SGHRS and CDR2 YFSETQ. The CDR3 bases are TGCGCCAGCAGCTTGGGCCATACAAACACTGAAGCTTTCTTT. It specifies CASSLGHTNTEAFF.

The J gene is TRBJ2-2, the V gene TRBV4-2; TRBD2 matches 7 bases. Losses at the gene ends were 0 bases for V and 4 bases for J; bases not matched to a gene: 14. CDR1 is LGHNA, CDR2 YNFKEQ, per germline. CDR3 length: 19 residues. The CDR3 region has the DNA TGTGCCAGCAGCCAAGATGAGCGGGGCCCAGAGAGTATCACCGGGGAGCTGTTTTTT. As protein: CASSQDERGPESITGELFF.

The chain recombines TRBV27 with TRBJ1-2; 7 bases are a match to TRBD1. This CDR3 comprises 13 residues. V dropped 3 bases and J dropped 7; count of bases not matched to a gene: 5. Germline values: CDR1 MNHEY, CDR2 SMNVEV (reference sequence). This chain's CDR3 is CASSLTGHSGYTF. The CDR3 nucleotides are TGTGCCAGCAGTTTGACAGGGCATTCTGGCTACACCTTC.

The rearrangement links TRBV7-9 to TRBJ2-1; a weak D match, TRBD2 (6 bases). V lost 0 bases and J lost 7, with 13 bases in between. Germline-derived CDR1 and CDR2 are SEHNR and FQNEAQ (reference sequence). This CDR3 region has 15 residues. The CDR3: CASSLALGLTNEQFF. DNA of the CDR3: TGTGCCAGCAGCTTAGCACTGGGACTCACTAATGAGCAGTTCTTC. Using reference TRBV7-9 and TRBJ2-1 for the parts outside the CDR3, the full variable domain is DTGVSQNPRHKITKRGQNVTFRCDPISEHNRLYWYRQTLGQGPEFLTYFQNEAQLEKSRLLSDRFSAERPKGSFSTLEIQRTEQGDSAMYLCASSLALGLTNEQFFGPGTRLTVL.

V is TRBV4-2 and J is TRBJ2-1; 8 bases are a match to TRBD1. The CDR3 covers 15 residues. Germline V CDR1 and CDR2: LGHNA, YNFKEQ. The ends lost 1 base at V and 1 base at J; junction bases unmatched: 0. CDR3 in amino acids: CASSQGTGSYNEQFF. CDR3 nucleotide sequence: TGTGCCAGCAGCCAAGGGACAGGGTCCTACAATGAGCAGTTCTTC.

The chain couples TRBV6-6 to TRBJ2-7; a possible D gene is TRBD2 (5 bases). The CDR3 consists of 15 residues. Trimming left V 1 base short and J 3 bases short, with 13 bases between. CDR1 is MNHNY, CDR2 SVGAGI, per germline (reference sequence). CDR3 sequence reads: CASSYYERLVYEQYF. The CDR3 coding sequence is TGTGCCAGCAGTTACTACGAGCGGCTCGTCTACGAGCAGTACTTC.

The chain combines TRBV19 with TRBJ1-5; 7 nucleotides match TRBD1. V gave up 6 bases and J gave up 0 bases; unmatched junction bases: 17. The V gene's germline CDR1 is LNHDA and CDR2 SQIVND (reference sequence). The CDR3 consists of 19 residues. The CDR3 DNA reads TGTGCCAGTAGACACTTAGACAGGGCGCTACAGTATAGCAATCAGCCCCAGCATTTT. It specifies CASRHLDRALQYSNQPQHF.

The genes are TRBV5-4 and TRBJ2-7, with 11 bases that match TRBD2. The CDR3 consists of 19 residues. Per germline, CDR1 SGHNT and CDR2 YYREEE (reference sequence). V trimming: 4 bases; J trimming: 7 bases; junction bases outside the gene matches: 22. CDR3 nucleotide sequence: TGTGCCAGCAGCCCTTTCCCGACTAGCGGGAAGATACTTCCGGGTGAGCAGTACTTC. Translating gives CASSPFPTSGKILPGEQYF.